The sequence of this T cell receptor beta chain was determined in a study of CD8 T cells in ankylosing spondylitis. Remarks on this clonotype: Antigen unknown.

Quantitative 5'-RACE with molecular barcodes was used to make the TCR beta libraries. TCRdb passed the 5' RACE reads through MiXCR, listing each CDR3 protein once. The table has about 220,000 distinct CDR3 sequences, 7.3% seen once. In germline, CDR1 is SGHRS, CDR2 YFSETQ. Germline trimming cut 2 bases from V and 3 bases from J; bases unmatched to any gene: 11. CDR3 length: 17 residues. Study findings and constraints: A motif of 8 or 9 highly homologous TCR beta variants was seen as apparently characteristic of ankylosing spondylitis blood. In peripheral blood, disease-linked CD8+ clones occurred at relatively low frequencies. From matched ankylosing spondylitis synovial fluid, disease-linked clones were reportedly recovered at significantly enriched levels. In synovial fluid and blood from reactive arthritis, some motif variants were previously reported.

The sequence was obtained from a male donor with ankylosing spondylitis. J is TRBJ2-7 and V is TRBV5-1, with TRBD1 identical over 10 bases. The source material was blood, either unsorted or a sorted T cell fraction (not recorded which). The CDR3 spells CASSLTRPGTGDYEQYF. The CDR3 DNA reads as TGCGCCAGCAGCTTAACTCGTCCCGGGACAGGGGACTACGAGCAGTACTTC. The full variable domain, in which reference TRBV5-1 and TRBJ2-7 provide the parts outside the CDR3, is KAGVTQTPRYLIKTRGQQVTLSCSPISGHRSVSWYQQTPGQGLQFLFEYFSETQRNKGNFPGRFSGRQFSNSRSEMNVSTLELGDSALYLCASSLTRPGTGDYEQYFGPGTRLTVT.